These 32 T cell receptor beta chains originate from one sample sequenced in a study of shared clonotypes between healthy human individuals. The table came from immunoSEQ multiplex PCR; TCRdb's copy has only in-frame clones and leaves some out. The table records some 530,000 clones, more than 65% of them present only once. Sequencing used PBMCs. All receptors come from a woman in her thirties or forties in good health. Some clones in this sample may be carry-over from other donors' samples.

The gene calls are TRBV5-1 and TRBJ2-1; 9 positions agree with TRBD2. Looked up from germline, CDR1 is SGHRS and CDR2 is YFSETQ. The CDR3 consists of 15 residues. V lost 3 bases and J lost 7; bases outside the gene matches: 8. CDR3 nucleotides: TGCGCCAGCAGCTCCTCTAGCGGGATAGGTAATGAGCAGTTCTTC. Translated, it gives CASSSSSGIGNEQFF.

This clone turned up a few times. One end of the junction does not line up with germline, which may come from a read error. Other nucleotide sequences from this sample produce the same CDR3. The genes are TRBV18 and TRBJ2-7, with D uncertain. The CDR3 totals 13 residues. Germline assignment: CDR1 KGHSH and CDR2 LQKENI. The CDR3 sequence is CASSPLGPYEQYF. CDR3 sequence (DNA): TGTGCCAGCTCGCCACTGGGTCCCTACGAGCAGTACTTC.

The rearrangement links TRBV10-3 to TRBJ1-5; D unresolved. V lost 0 bases, J lost 2 bases, and 2 bases lay in between. The CDR3 extends over 13 amino acids. Germline-derived CDR1 and CDR2 are ENHRY and SYGVKD. This chain's CDR3 is CAISESRNQPQHF. The CDR3 DNA is TGTGCCATCAGTGAGTCGCGCAATCAGCCCCAGCATTTT.

The chain has TRBV11-3 and TRBJ2-3; 9 bases are shared with TRBD2. V lost 4 bases, J lost 4 bases, and 6 bases stayed unmatched. The CDR3 extends over 15 amino acids. Germline V gives CDR1 SGHNT, CDR2 YENEEA. CDR3 protein: CASSSVSGGPDTQYF. CDR3 DNA: TGTGCCAGCAGCTCGGTTAGCGGGGGACCAGATACGCAGTATTTT.

This chain connects TRBV2 to TRBJ1-1; tentatively, D is TRBD1 (6 bases). The CDR3 has 15 amino acids. V lost 7 bases and J 5 bases, leaving 20 bases between the germline ends. Per the germline V gene, CDR1 is SNHLY and CDR2 is FYNNEI. This CDR3 is CASNGGSGAGTEAFF. CDR3 sequence (DNA): TGTGCCAGCAACGGAGGTTCGGGGGCCGGGACTGAAGCTTTCTTT.

The chain uses TRBV5-1 and TRBJ1-6, with D perhaps matching TRBD1 (6 bases). The CDR3 totals 16 residues. Germline CDR1 is SGHRS and CDR2 is YFSETQ. V shed 4 bases and J shed 3 bases, with 14 bases lying between them. CDR3 in DNA: TGCGCCAGCAGCCCCGAAGGGGGAGGCTATAATTCACCCCTCCACTTT. Protein sequence: CASSPEGGGYNSPLHF.

This sequence joins TRBV6-1 and TRBJ1-6; 8 nucleotides line up with TRBD1. Trimming removed 10 bases from V and 14 bases from J; junction bases left unmatched: 13. The CDR3 has 13 residues. Germline V lookup: CDR1 MNHNS, CDR2 SASEGT. The CDR3 loop is CATLGTGMGTLHF. CDR3 DNA sequence: TGTGCCACCCTAGGGACAGGAATGGGGACCCTCCACTTT.

The rearrangement joins TRBV9 to TRBJ2-3; 7 bases match TRBD2. Germline CDR1 and CDR2: SGDLS and YYNGEE. J was trimmed by 3 bases and V by 0 bases; bases with no gene match: 7. The CDR3 runs to 16 residues. CDR3 residues: CASSVVGSSGTDTQYF. CDR3 sequence (DNA): TGTGCCAGCAGCGTAGTGGGGTCTAGCGGAACAGATACGCAGTATTTT.

A remark on this clone: This likely reflects a read error, since a far larger clone is one base away. This chain links TRBV19 with TRBJ2-1; possibly TRBD2 for D (6 bases). Trimming left V 4 bases short and J 6 bases short, with 16 bases between. Germline V gene sequence: CDR1 LNHDA, CDR2 SQIVND (reference sequence). The length of the CDR3 is 15 residues. The CDR3 loop is CASSRLARGFNEQFF. The CDR3 region has the DNA TGTGCCAGTAGTAGGCTAGCGAGAGGTTTCAATGAGCAGTTCTTC.

The chain couples TRBV7-2 to TRBJ2-1; 12 nucleotides line up with TRBD2. This CDR3 comprises 15 residues. Losses at the gene ends were 7 bases for V and 7 bases for J; bases not matched to a gene: 8. Germline values: CDR1 SGHTA, CDR2 FQGNSA. In DNA form, the CDR3 reads TGTGCCAGCACCCTGACTAGCGGGAGCAGGAATGAGCAGTTCTTC. Translated: CASTLTSGSRNEQFF.

This clone was counted a single time. This rearrangement joins TRBV21-1 to TRBJ2-2; the DNA was not compared with TRBD2, the D call given in the table. TRBV21-1 corresponds to a pseudogene. This CDR3 is built from 12 residues. The CDR3 sequence is CASTAPLGELFF. DNA for the CDR3: TGTGCCAGCACAGCGCCTCTCGGGGAGCTGTTTTTT.

CDR3 DNA sequence: TGTGCCAGCGATCCGGGTTACACTGAAGCTTTCTTT. It encodes CASDPGYTEAFF. This chain uses TRBV28 with TRBJ1-1; unclear D gene. The CDR3 spans 12 residues. V was clipped by 8 bases and J by 3 bases, with 10 bases between them. From germline, CDR1 is MDHEN and CDR2 SYDVKM.

This clone has just a few counts. A read error is likely here: a far larger clone is one base away. The genes are TRBV28 and TRBJ1-1, with D perhaps TRBD1 (6 bases). The CDR3 is 13 residues long. The germline V gene encodes CDR1 MDHEN and CDR2 SYDVKM. The CDR3 DNA follows: TGTGCCAGCAGCCCTGGACAGACCAGGGAAGCTCTCTTT. Protein product: CASSPGQTREALF.

In the case of this clone: Germline and junction disagree at one end, which may indicate a read error. This rearrangement joins TRBV7-6 to TRBJ2-1, with 9 bases that match TRBD2. The CDR3 runs 13 residues. Germline V gene data show CDR1 as SGHVS and CDR2 as FNYEAQ. The CDR3 loop reads CASSLGVAGEQLF. The CDR3 nucleotides read TGTGCCAGCAGCTTAGGGGTAGCGGGAGAACAACTCTTC.

On this clone itself: Other DNA sequences in the same sample also yield this CDR3. The chain has TRBV5-6 and TRBJ2-5; TRBD2 matches at 8 bases. The CDR3 is 13 amino acids. The germline gives CDR1 SGHDT, CDR2 YYEEEE. V lost 4 bases, J lost 5 bases, and 4 bases stayed unmatched. The CDR3 loop is CASSRGLGETQYF. The CDR3 DNA reads as TGTGCCAGCAGCCGGGGACTAGGGGAGACCCAGTACTTC.

Concerning this clone itself: This sequence may be a read error, since a much larger clone differs from it by one base. Likely a read error: the CDR3 ends without its conserved phenylalanine or tryptophan. The V gene is TRBV5-6, the J gene TRBJ1-2; tentative D call: TRBD1 (5 bases). CDR3 length equals 13 residues. CDR1 SGHDT and CDR2 YYEEEE come from the germline V gene. V was trimmed by 4 bases and J by 4 bases, leaving 11 bases between them. This chain's CDR3 is CASSPRQIYGYTL. The DNA of the CDR3 is TGTGCCAGCAGCCCGCGACAGATCTATGGCTACACCCTC.

The CDR3 region has the DNA TGTGCCAGCAGTTTTGCGAGTAACTATGGCTACACCTTC. Translated, it gives CASSFASNYGYTF. This chain links TRBV28 with TRBJ1-2; no reliable D call. Germline CDR1 reads MDHEN; CDR2 reads SYDVKM. CDR3 length: 13 amino acids. V was shortened by 3 bases and J by 1 base, with 6 bases between the two germline ends.

This clone was detected ten times or more. The chain uses TRBV15 and TRBJ1-4, with 12 bases lining up with TRBD1. This CDR3 spans 15 amino acids. Germline CDR1 reads LNHNV; CDR2 reads YYDKDF (reference sequence). Trimming cost V 2 bases and J 7 bases; bases outside gene matches: 2. The CDR3 DNA reads TGTGCCACCAGCAGACCGGGACAGGGGGCTGAAAAACTGTTTTTT. It encodes CATSRPGQGAEKLFF.

The rearrangement joins TRBV5-8 to TRBJ1-5; 8 nucleotides align to TRBD1. Germline V gene sequence: CDR1 SGHTS, CDR2 YDEGEE. J gave up 7 bases and V 3 bases, and 6 bases lay outside the gene matches. The CDR3 consists of 14 residues. Here the CDR3 reads CASSSGGVRQPQHF. The DNA for the CDR3 is TGTGCCAGCAGCTCAGGGGGCGTACGGCAGCCCCAGCATTTT. The full variable domain, rest sourced from reference TRBV5-8 and TRBJ1-5, is EAGVTQSPTHLIKTRGQQATLRCSPISGHTSVYWYQQALGLGLQFLLWYDEGEERNRGNFPPRFSGRQFPNYSSELNVNALELEDSALYLCASSSGGVRQPQHFGDGTRLSIL.

Comment on this clone: One base separates it from a far larger clone, so it is likely a read error. The chain has TRBV15 and TRBJ2-1, with D unresolved. From germline, CDR1 is LNHNV and CDR2 YYDKDF (reference sequence). The CDR3 consists of 15 residues. V lost 0 bases and J lost 5, with 11 bases in between. The CDR3: CATSRDFPLHNEQFF. CDR3 DNA sequence: TGTGCCACCAGCAGAGATTTTCCGCTGCACAATGAGCAGTTCTTC.

Concerning this clone itself: A read error may be the cause here, since a much bigger clone is one base away. V usage is TRBV7-6 and J usage is TRBJ2-2; maybe TRBD2 (5 bases). The length of the CDR3 is 14 residues. Germline CDR1 reads SGHVS; CDR2 reads FNYEAQ. The CDR3 here is CVSSLGQRTGELFF. In DNA, the CDR3 is TGTGTCAGCAGCTTAGGCCAGCGGACCGGGGAGCTGTTTTTT.

V gene TRBV10-3 combines with J gene TRBJ1-5; 8 nucleotides match TRBD1. Per the germline V gene, CDR1 is ENHRY and CDR2 is SYGVKD. This CDR3 contains 14 residues. V shed 8 bases and J 0 bases; nucleotides not matched to a gene: 3. The CDR3 region is CAISGGYSNQPQHF. In nucleotides, the CDR3 is TGTGCCATCTCAGGGGGCTATAGCAATCAGCCCCAGCATTTT.

This rearrangement joins TRBV18 to TRBJ1-2; 9 bases map to TRBD1. The CDR3 is 13 residues long. In germline, CDR1 is KGHSH, CDR2 LQKENI. V lost 3 bases to trimming and J lost 8 bases; unmatched junction nucleotides: 4. The CDR3 coding sequence is TGTGCCAGCTCACCCGGGACAGGGAACGGCTACACCTTC. Amino acid sequence: CASSPGTGNGYTF.

The chain joins TRBV7-2 to TRBJ1-1, with TRBD1 as a possible D gene (6 bases). This CDR3 region has 12 residues. Germline V CDR1 and CDR2: SGHTA, FQGNSA. Between the trimmed V and J ends, which lost 5 bases and 8 bases, there was a span of 12 bases. The CDR3 reads CASSLFGGEAFF. CDR3 DNA sequence: TGTGCCAGCAGCCTTTTTGGGGGCGAAGCTTTCTTT.

The chain recombines TRBV5-1 with TRBJ2-1; possible D gene TRBD2, 6 bases. Germline CDR1 is SGHRS and CDR2 is YFSETQ. The CDR3 consists of 16 residues. V was pared by 0 bases and J by 5 bases, with 15 bases between. The chain's CDR3 is CASSLGLGTGDNEQFF. The CDR3 DNA reads TGCGCCAGCAGCTTGGGACTAGGCACGGGGGACAATGAGCAGTTCTTC.

The sample holds a few counts of this clone. A far larger clone is off by one base, so a read error is likely. The V call is TRBV5-6, the J call TRBJ1-5; D unclear. Trimming took 1 base from V and 3 from J, leaving 5 bases between them. CDR1 is SGHDT and CDR2 is YYEEEE in the germline V gene. The CDR3 is 13 residues long. The CDR3 nucleotides read TGTGCCAGCAGCTTGTGTACCAATCAGCCCCAGCATTTT. This gives the protein CASSLCTNQPQHF.

This rearrangement joins TRBV5-6 to TRBJ2-2; 10 nucleotides agree with TRBD1. The trim removed 3 bases at V and 5 bases at J, leaving 4 bases unmatched. CDR1 and CDR2 (germline): SGHDT, YYEEEE. CDR3 size: 15 residues. Written as DNA, the CDR3 is TGTGCCAGCAGCTGGGGGACAGGGGATACCGGGGAGCTGTTTTTT. It is translated as CASSWGTGDTGELFF.

The V gene is TRBV7-2, the J gene TRBJ2-5, with D hard to call. CDR3 size: 15 residues. The germline V and J ends were trimmed by 8 bases and 5 bases, with 21 bases remaining between them. CDR1 and CDR2 from the germline V gene are SGHTA and FQGNSA. The CDR3 region has the DNA TGTGCCAGCCGCCTGTCTAAGGCCGTGTGGGAGACCCAGTACTTC. Translating it yields CASRLSKAVWETQYF. Combining the CDR3 with reference TRBV7-2 and TRBJ2-5 gives the whole variable domain GAGVSQSPSNKVTEKGKDVELRCDPISGHTALYWYRQSLGQGLEFLIYFQGNSAPDKSGLPSDRFSAERTGGSVSTLTIQRTQQEDSAVYLCASRLSKAVWETQYFGPGTRLLVL.

This sequence joins TRBV11-2 and TRBJ2-7; 11 positions match TRBD1. The CDR3 has 14 residues. Germline CDR1 SGHAT, CDR2 FQNNGV. V shed 5 bases, J shed 3 bases, and the junction held 3 bases outside the gene matches. CDR3 sequence: CASSPGTGGYEQYF. The CDR3 coding sequence is TGTGCCAGCAGCCCCGGGACAGGGGGCTACGAGCAGTACTTC.

About this clone: A far more abundant clone sits one base away, making this likely a read error. This chain uses TRBV11-3 with TRBJ2-3; D is perhaps TRBD1 (5 bases). The J call is doubtful: the DNA matches TRBJ1-5 better. The CDR3 is 19 residues long. Germline V gene lookup returns CDR1 SGHNT and CDR2 YENEEA. The CDR3 loop reads CASSDRRGGLAGVADTQHF. CDR3 DNA sequence: TGTGCCAGCAGCGACAGAAGGGGAGGACTAGCGGGAGTGGCAGATACGCAGCATTTT.

At least ten counts were recorded for this clone. Other nucleotide sequences from this sample produce the same CDR3. The V call is TRBV5-1, the J call TRBJ2-7; 13 positions agree with TRBD2. The CDR3 totals 20 residues. Germline CDR1 and CDR2: SGHRS and YFSETQ. With 0 bases clipped from V and 2 bases from J, the junction kept 14 bases outside the gene matches. The CDR3 loop is CASSLDWGLAGLTPTYEQYF. The CDR3 DNA reads TGCGCCAGCAGCTTGGACTGGGGACTAGCGGGACTCACCCCCACCTACGAGCAGTACTTC.

The chain recombines TRBV11-2 with TRBJ2-5; 9 nucleotides align to TRBD2. Germline values: CDR1 SGHAT, CDR2 FQNNGV. After removal of 9 bases from V and 4 bases from J, the junction contained 6 bases not matched to a gene. The CDR3 is 13 residues long. This CDR3 reads CASGGGRVETQYF. CDR3 in DNA: TGTGCCAGTGGTGGCGGGAGGGTAGAGACCCAGTACTTC.